One sample yielded the 15 T cell receptor beta chains listed below, sequenced in a study of T cells in Graves' hyperthyroidism and ophthalmopathy. Template material for amplifying TCR beta CDR3 regions consisted of RNA transcripts. HTBI primers were used for first-round RT-PCR of the TCR CDR3. A single record per CDR3 protein comes from TCRdb applying MiXCR to the multiplex PCR reads. Among 500,000 to 650,000 distinct CDR3 sequences, 17% were seen once, and the ten largest hold 15% to 20%. The sequenced sample consisted of blood. Source of these receptors: a woman aged 18-29 years with Graves' ophthalmopathy.

The table lists this clonotype with many counts. The chain carries TRBV20-1 and TRBJ2-3; 10 positions agree with TRBD2. J was trimmed by 0 bases and V by 2 bases; bases with no gene match: 2. This CDR3 is 15 amino acids long. Germline values: CDR1 DFQATT, CDR2 SNEGSKA (reference sequence). CDR3: CSARPLAGSTDTQYF. CDR3 sequence (DNA): TGCAGTGCTAGACCACTAGCGGGGAGCACAGATACGCAGTATTTT.

J is TRBJ1-3 and V is TRBV5-6; D gene unclear. Germline CDR1 and CDR2: SGHDT and YYEEEE. The length of the CDR3 is 15 residues. V lost 4 bases and J 0 bases, leaving 11 bases between the germline ends. CDR3 in amino acids: CASSIFGVSGNTIYF. The CDR3 nucleotides are TGTGCCAGCAGCATATTTGGGGTCTCTGGAAACACCATATATTTT.

This clonotype was counted ten times or more. The genes are TRBV2 and TRBJ2-7; D ambiguous. Trimming removed 0 bases at V and 0 bases at J, with 6 bases between. This CDR3 has 14 amino acids. Germline V lookup: CDR1 SNHLY, CDR2 FYNNEI. CDR3 sequence: CASSEASHSYEQYF. CDR3 nucleotide sequence: TGTGCCAGCAGTGAAGCTTCCCACTCCTACGAGCAGTACTTC.

The sample holds many counts of this clonotype. The V gene is TRBV20-1, the J gene TRBJ2-1; 12 bases align to TRBD2. The germline gives CDR1 DFQATT, CDR2 SNEGSKA (reference sequence). V lost 0 bases, J lost 4 bases, and 10 bases stayed unmatched. The CDR3 is 18 amino acids. CDR3 protein: CSARDYRLAGASYNEQFF. CDR3 bases: TGCAGTGCTAGAGATTATCGACTAGCGGGGGCCTCTTACAATGAGCAGTTCTTC.

The gene calls are TRBV5-1 and TRBJ2-2; D unresolved. Trimming took 1 base from V and 0 from J, leaving 7 bases between them. This CDR3 has 15 amino acids. CDR1 is SGHRS and CDR2 is YFSETQ in the germline V gene. The CDR3 coding sequence is TGCGCCAGCAGCTTGAGAGGATCGAACACCGGGGAGCTGTTTTTT. Amino acids: CASSLRGSNTGELFF.

The chain recombines TRBV13 with TRBJ2-3; D not resolved. CDR1 and CDR2 (germline): PRHDT, FYEKMQ (reference sequence). Trimming took 6 bases from V and 1 from J, leaving 14 bases between them. This CDR3 comprises 15 residues. This CDR3 is CASSDLRTGTDTQYF. For the CDR3, the DNA is TGTGCCAGCAGTGATTTGAGGACGGGCACAGATACGCAGTATTTT.

This clonotype was recorded many times. The V call is TRBV11-2, the J call TRBJ2-1; 7 nucleotides agree with TRBD2. The V gene's germline CDR1 is SGHAT and CDR2 FQNNGV. After removal of 5 bases from V and 7 bases from J, the junction contained 14 bases not matched to a gene. This CDR3 contains 16 residues. In nucleotides, the CDR3 is TGTGCCAGCAGCCTGTCGGAGGGGAGGGCCAGAAATGAGCAGTTCTTC. This encodes CASSLSEGRARNEQFF. Based on the CDR3 plus reference TRBV11-2 and TRBJ2-1, the full variable domain is EAGVAQSPRYKIIEKRQSVAFWCNPISGHATLYWYQQILGQGPKLLIQFQNNGVVDDSQLPKDRFSAERLKGVDSTLKIQPAKLEDSAVYLCASSLSEGRARNEQFFGPGTRLTVL.

The table lists this clonotype with many counts. This chain connects TRBV30 to TRBJ1-4, with no clear D. V was cut by 0 bases and J by 6 bases, with 5 bases left in between. CDR1 is GTSNPN and CDR2 is SVGIG in the germline V gene (reference sequence). The CDR3 contains 12 residues. CDR3 in DNA: TGTGCCTGGAGTGTATGGGATGAAAAACTGTTTTTT. Encoded protein: CAWSVWDEKLFF.

V usage is TRBV5-4 and J usage is TRBJ2-2, with D tentatively TRBD2 (6 bases). The ends were cut back, 0 bases at V and 2 bases at J, with 17 bases in the middle. Germline CDR1 is SGHNT and CDR2 is YYREEE (reference sequence). This CDR3 is 18 amino acids long. The CDR3 reads CASSLVHIAGRNTGELFF. The DNA for the CDR3 is TGTGCCAGCAGCTTGGTTCATATCGCGGGGCGAAACACCGGGGAGCTGTTTTTT.

Only a few counts were recorded for this clonotype. This chain links TRBV19 with TRBJ1-2, with a tentative D call TRBD1 (5 bases). Germline V gives CDR1 LNHDA, CDR2 SQIVND (reference sequence). CDR3 length equals 14 residues. V was cut by 5 bases and J by 4 bases, with 14 bases left in between. The CDR3 is CASSGGVGGYGYTF. CDR3 coding DNA: TGTGCCAGTAGTGGAGGGGTCGGCGGCTATGGCTACACCTTC.

This clonotype was detected ten times or more. The chain carries TRBV5-1 and TRBJ2-7; the D is unclear. The V and J ends lost 1 base and 2 bases respectively, with 10 bases between them. This CDR3 contains 14 residues. Germline assignment: CDR1 SGHRS and CDR2 YFSETQ. In DNA form, the CDR3 reads TGCGCCAGCAGCTTGAACGACGACACCTACGAGCAGTACTTC. It translates to CASSLNDDTYEQYF.

The chain links TRBV7-9 to TRBJ1-2; D call uncertain. The CDR3 loop spans 13 amino acids. V was clipped by 1 base and J by 4 bases, with 7 bases between them. From germline, CDR1 is SEHNR and CDR2 FQNEAQ (reference sequence). The CDR3 is CASSLEEFYGYTF. CDR3 coding DNA: TGTGCCAGCAGCTTAGAAGAATTCTATGGCTACACCTTC. The entire variable domain, with the rest obtained from reference TRBV7-9 and TRBJ1-2, is as follows: DTGVSQNPRHKITKRGQNVTFRCDPISEHNRLYWYRQTLGQGPEFLTYFQNEAQLEKSRLLSDRFSAERPKGSFSTLEIQRTEQGDSAMYLCASSLEEFYGYTFGSGTRLTVV.

This clonotype was detected only a few times. The chain couples TRBV6-1 to TRBJ1-1; no definite D call. Germline V gives CDR1 MNHNS, CDR2 SASEGT. With 1 base removed from V and 10 bases from J, the gap between germline ends came to 10 bases. The CDR3 has 12 residues. The CDR3 nucleotides are TGTGCCAGCAGTGAAGATGGCAGGATAGCTTTCTTT. This gives the protein CASSEDGRIAFF.

The chain has TRBV29-1 and TRBJ1-2; weak D call: TRBD1 (5 bases). The germline V gene has CDR1 SQVTM and CDR2 ANQGSEA. Trimming cost V 7 bases and J 1 base, with 16 bases left between them. There are 14 residues in the CDR3. This CDR3 reads CSDRDGTDNYGYTF. CDR3 DNA: TGCAGCGACCGGGACGGGACCGATAACTATGGCTACACCTTC.

V gene TRBV4-1 combines with J gene TRBJ1-5; 8 positions agree with TRBD1. Germline trimming cut 8 bases from V and 5 bases from J; bases unmatched to any gene: 8. The CDR3 is 14 amino acids. Germline V gene lookup returns CDR1 MGHRA and CDR2 YSYEKL. The CDR3 DNA reads TGCGCCAGCTCCACGACAGGGGTAGATCAGCCCCAGCATTTT. This codes for CASSTTGVDQPQHF.